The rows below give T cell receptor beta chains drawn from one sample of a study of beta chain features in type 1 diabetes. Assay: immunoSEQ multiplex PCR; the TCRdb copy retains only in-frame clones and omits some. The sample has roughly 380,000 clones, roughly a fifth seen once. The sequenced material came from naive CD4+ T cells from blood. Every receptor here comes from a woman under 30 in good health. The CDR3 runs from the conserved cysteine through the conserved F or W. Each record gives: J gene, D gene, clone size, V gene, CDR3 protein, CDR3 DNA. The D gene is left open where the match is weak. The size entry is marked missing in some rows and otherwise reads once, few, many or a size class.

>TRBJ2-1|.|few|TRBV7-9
CASSYGLSGDEQFF
TGTGCCAGCAGCTACGGACTTTCCGGCGATGAGCAGTTCTTC
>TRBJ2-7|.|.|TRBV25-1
CASSEYRGLDEQYF
TGTGCCAGCAGTGAATACCGTGGACTCGACGAGCAGTACTTC
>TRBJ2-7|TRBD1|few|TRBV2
CASRPTGIDEQYF
TGTGCCAGCAGACCGACAGGGATCGACGAGCAGTACTTC
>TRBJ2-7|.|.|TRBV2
CASKGEVGEQYF
TGTGCCAGCAAGGGGGAAGTAGGAGAGCAGTACTTC
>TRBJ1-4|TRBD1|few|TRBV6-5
CASRPGQGKLFF
TGTGCCAGCAGACCGGGACAGGGAAAACTGTTTTTT
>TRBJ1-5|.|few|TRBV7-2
CASSSSDGDNQPQHF
TGTGCCAGCAGCTCATCGGACGGGGATAATCAGCCCCAGCATTTT
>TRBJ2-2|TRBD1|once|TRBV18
CASSPRTGPTNTGELFF
TGTGCCAGCTCACCTCGGACAGGTCCTACGAACACCGGGGAGCTGTTTTTT
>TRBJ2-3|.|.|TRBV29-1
CSATSSPDTQYF
TGCAGCGCGACTTCCTCCCCAGATACGCAGTATTTT
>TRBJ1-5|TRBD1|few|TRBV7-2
CASSLAGGAGGQPQHF
TGTGCCAGCAGCTTAGCAGGGGGCGCGGGAGGTCAGCCCCAGCATTTT
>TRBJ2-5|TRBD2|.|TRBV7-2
CASSLALFGGASQETQYF
TGTGCCAGCAGCTTAGCGCTCTTCGGGGGGGCCTCCCAGGAGACCCAGTACTTC
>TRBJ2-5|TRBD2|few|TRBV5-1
CASALMGSGEWTQYF
TGCGCCAGCGCTCTTATGGGTAGCGGGGAATGGACCCAGTACTTC
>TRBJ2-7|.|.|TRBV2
CASSSFFGGASGEQYF
TGTGCCAGCAGTTCTTTCTTTGGGGGGGCCTCGGGCGAGCAGTACTTC
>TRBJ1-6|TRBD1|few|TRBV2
CASNQGQNSPLHF
TGTGCCAGCAATCAGGGACAGAATTCACCCCTCCACTTT
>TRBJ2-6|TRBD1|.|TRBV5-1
CASSLVGTGAGANVLTF
TGCGCCAGCAGCTTGGTGGGGACAGGGGCTGGGGCCAACGTCCTGACTTTC
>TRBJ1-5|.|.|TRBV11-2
CASSDRFSSQPQHF
TGTGCCAGCAGCGACAGATTTAGCAGTCAGCCCCAGCATTTT
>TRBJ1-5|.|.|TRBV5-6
CASSLASQPQHF
TGTGCCAGCAGCTTGGCTAGTCAGCCCCAGCATTTT
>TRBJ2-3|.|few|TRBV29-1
CSVPGEAADTQYF
TGCAGCGTTCCAGGGGAAGCGGCAGATACGCAGTATTTT
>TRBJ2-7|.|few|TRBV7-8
CASSPRLDSYEQYF
TGTGCCAGCAGCCCAAGACTCGACTCCTACGAGCAGTACTTC
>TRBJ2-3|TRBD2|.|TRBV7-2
CASSFIAGGHADTQYF
TGTGCCAGCAGCTTCATAGCGGGGGGCCACGCAGATACGCAGTATTTT
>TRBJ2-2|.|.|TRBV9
CACGRNTGELFF
TGTGCTTGTGGCAGGAACACCGGGGAGCTGTTTTTT
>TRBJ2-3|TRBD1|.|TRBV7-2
CASLRDSSTDTQYF
TGTGCCAGCCTACGGGACAGTAGCACAGATACGCAGTATTTT
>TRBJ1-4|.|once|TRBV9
CASSGAGEEKLFF
TGTGCCAGCAGCGGGGCCGGGGAGGAAAAACTGTTTTTT
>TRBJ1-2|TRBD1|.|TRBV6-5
CASSLTGNGYTF
TGTGCCAGCAGCCTGACAGGGAATGGCTACACCTTC